What follows describes a single T cell receptor (beta chain). This receptor's antigen is unknown. Per-base quality was not reported, and no clone a single base away is much larger than it. The source of the sample is a study of CD8 T cells in Susac syndrome (dated by TCRdb to between 2017 and 2020). Notes on the research overall: The study used repertoire sequencing to test whether antigen drove CD8+ T cell activation and differentiation in Susac syndrome.

The CDR3 holds 11 amino acids from the cysteine to the phenylalanine. The retained sequence is limited to the CDR3, 33 bases, with the frame set at the first base. Deletion took 8 bases off V and 6 bases off J, with a span of 13 bases between the germline ends. The germline V gene yields SQVTM for CDR1 and ANQGSEA for CDR2. RNA was extracted with the RNeasy kit and 0.5 to 1 ug was reverse transcribed using random hexamers. The immunoSEQ multiplex PCR assay, covering 54 Vbeta and 13 Jbeta segments, was used to amplify TCR beta CDR3 regions. PCR amplification bias was corrected using a synthetic template baseline for primer optimization and computational correction. The study's processing was this. Only productive sequences were kept, with reads annotated to V, D and J genes according to IMGT and analyzed in immunoSEQ Analyzer. To calculate clonality, Shannon entropy was normalized by log2 of the number of productive unique sequences and then subtracted from one. For each patient and control, public and private clones were evaluated within the 100 most prevalent clones. Clones were defined as Susac-specific when absent from the healthy and MS cohorts, from about 970 published viral clones and from other ImmuneACCESS disease sequences. TCRdb handled the public reads itself, with Q25 trimming in fastp and clone calling in MiXCR, and kept productive beta chains. Each record represents a unique CDR3 protein, reported with the most common genes and DNA among its rows. The V and J calls here are based on TCRdb, not the publication. The sample table shows approximately 170,000 distinct CDR3 sequences, and around 93% are seen once. More than 0.11% of the sample goes to the ten largest clones.

Beyond this particular receptor, the publication reports: The TCR sequencing and HLA analysis was acknowledged to have included a relatively small number of individuals.

High-throughput TCR beta sequencing profiled peripheral blood CD8+ and CD4+ T cells from healthy donors, Susac syndrome patients and multiple sclerosis patients. Healthy donors were age- and sex-matched controls. Bulk CD8+ and CD4+ T cells were purified by magnetic negative isolation, whereas CD8+ TEMRA cells were enriched by FACS. Blood was collected in EDTA tubes and processed within 24 hours, with PBMCs isolated through density gradient centrifugation. PBMCs destined for TCR sequencing were cryopreserved in liquid nitrogen and later thawed in a 37 °C water bath. Purity of sorted or isolated CD4+, CD8+ and CD8+ TEMRA cells was at least 90%.

The source material was CD4+ T cells from PBMCs. This receptor was taken from a human donor in good health. The rearranged chain carries TRBV29-1 and TRBJ1-2, and the D gene may be TRBD1, 5 bases matching. DNA sequence: TGCAGCTCGGGAGGGGAAGATGGCTACACCTTC. This yields the protein CSSGGEDGYTF.